The 25 T cell receptor beta chains below were found in one sample sequenced in a study of response to subunit inactivated influenza vaccine. From the RT-PCR reads, TCRdb called clonotypes with MiXCR, one entry per CDR3 protein. Among about 700,000 distinct CDR3 sequences, around a sixth were seen once, and the ten largest hold under 14%. The starting material was PBMCs from blood, obtained about 13 days after vaccination. The receptors shown here come from a man aged 45-65 years who received an inactivated influenza vaccine.

The sample holds a few counts of this clonotype. The rearrangement links TRBV5-1 to TRBJ2-1, with D possibly TRBD2 on 7 matching bases. Germline-derived CDR1 and CDR2 are SGHRS and YFSETQ. The CDR3 totals 14 residues. The V and J ends lost 6 bases and 12 bases respectively, with 22 bases between them. The CDR3 DNA reads TGCGCCAGCAACCTCGACGGATCTGGGGGGGCGCAGTTCTTC. Protein sequence: CASNLDGSGGAQFF.

The sample holds a few counts of this clonotype. The CDR3 here is CASRSPGGGTNTGELFF. The CDR3 DNA reads as TGCGCCAGCAGATCCCCCGGGGGAGGGACGAACACCGGGGAGCTGTTTTTT. The chain carries TRBV5-1 and TRBJ2-2, with 7 positions matching TRBD2. This CDR3 region has 17 residues. Germline V gene sequence: CDR1 SGHRS, CDR2 YFSETQ. Germline trimming cut 5 bases from V and 0 bases from J; bases unmatched to any gene: 10.

This sequence joins TRBV20-1 and TRBJ2-7, with 12 bases aligning to TRBD2. CDR3 size: 14 residues. Germline V CDR1 and CDR2: DFQATT, SNEGSKA (reference sequence). The ends lost 5 bases at V and 2 bases at J; junction bases unmatched: 4. CDR3 sequence: CSAVRTSGTYEQYF. CDR3 in DNA: TGCAGTGCTGTCCGGACTAGCGGGACCTACGAGCAGTACTTC.

This clonotype came up a few times. The V call is TRBV18, the J call TRBJ2-3; D remains ambiguous. V was pared by 3 bases and J by 6 bases, with 16 bases between. Germline-derived CDR1 and CDR2 are KGHSH and LQKENI. This CDR3 spans 15 amino acids. This chain's CDR3 is CASSPFHKLGDTQYF. For the CDR3, the DNA is TGTGCCAGCTCACCCTTCCACAAACTCGGGGATACGCAGTATTTT. Looking up the rest from reference TRBV18 and TRBJ2-3 gives the full variable domain: NAGVMQNPRHLVRRRGQEARLRCSPMKGHSHVYWYRQLPEEGLKFMVYLQKENIIDESGMPKERFSAEFPKEGPSILRIQQVVRGDSAAYFCASSPFHKLGDTQYFGPGTRLTVL.

V gene TRBV7-2 combines with J gene TRBJ2-2; 7 bases agree with TRBD1. Germline V gene sequence: CDR1 SGHTA, CDR2 FQGNSA. The CDR3 consists of 14 residues. Trimming cost V 4 bases and J 6 bases; bases outside gene matches: 5. Here the CDR3 reads CASSSAGGSGELFF. In nucleotides, the CDR3 is TGTGCCAGCAGCTCGGCAGGGGGATCCGGGGAGCTGTTTTTT.

This chain links TRBV7-9 with TRBJ2-3; 10 positions agree with TRBD1. V lost 8 bases, J lost 6 bases, and 8 bases stayed unmatched. The CDR3 has 14 amino acids. The germline V gene encodes CDR1 SEHNR and CDR2 FQNEAQ (reference sequence). The CDR3 sequence: CASLTTGGFDTQYF. Written as DNA, the CDR3 is TGTGCCAGCCTAACGACAGGGGGCTTTGATACGCAGTATTTT.

The CDR3 reads CASSFNRDRGTEAFF. The CDR3 DNA is TGTGCCAGCAGTTTCAACCGGGACAGGGGCACTGAAGCTTTCTTT. The chain combines TRBV6-2 or TRBV6-3 with TRBJ1-1; TRBD1 agrees at 10 bases. CDR1 is MNHEY and CDR2 is SVGEGT in the germline V gene. This CDR3 region has 15 residues. V shed 4 bases, J shed 4 bases, and the junction held 6 bases outside the gene matches.

The chain has TRBV12-3 or TRBV12-4 and TRBJ1-4; a weak D match, TRBD1 (6 bases). V lost 1 base and J 8 bases, leaving 26 bases between the germline ends. The CDR3 is made up of 19 amino acids. In DNA form, the CDR3 reads TGTGCCAGCAGTTTAGTCCGGGGCAGGGGCAGGTTACGGAACGAAAAACTGTTTTTT. Residues: CASSLVRGRGRLRNEKLFF.

The chain links TRBV29-1 to TRBJ2-5; D remains ambiguous. There are 10 residues in the CDR3. V lost 4 bases and J 5 bases, leaving 5 bases between the germline ends. The V gene's germline CDR1 is SQVTM and CDR2 ANQGSEA. For the CDR3, the DNA is TGCAGCGTTGCTTCTGAGACCCAGTACTTC. Its protein is CSVASETQYF.

This clonotype was counted only a few times. This chain uses TRBV6-1 with TRBJ2-1; D is unclear. The CDR3 loop spans 15 amino acids. With 6 bases removed from V and 5 bases from J, the gap between germline ends came to 17 bases. The germline V gene encodes CDR1 MNHNS and CDR2 SASEGT. CDR3 residues: CASSRLPVVNNEQFF. CDR3 DNA: TGTGCCAGCAGCCGTCTACCAGTGGTAAACAATGAGCAGTTCTTC.

This clonotype appeared a few times. The rearrangement links TRBV27 to TRBJ2-1; 7 bases are a match to TRBD2. CDR1 is MNHEY and CDR2 is SMNVEV in the germline V gene (reference sequence). V lost 3 bases to trimming and J lost 1 base; unmatched junction nucleotides: 9. This CDR3 has 17 residues. The CDR3 region has the DNA TGTGCCAGCAGTTTTCTCCTAGGGCGGGGGTCCTACAATGAGCAGTTCTTC. This sequence encodes CASSFLLGRGSYNEQFF.

The J gene is TRBJ2-6, the V gene TRBV30; 8 bases agree with TRBD2. Germline CDR1 is GTSNPN and CDR2 is SVGIG (reference sequence). The CDR3 spans 20 residues. V was clipped by 2 bases and J by 0 bases; unmatched bases: 15. CDR3 protein: CAWSTPSGLAGRSGANVLTF. As DNA, the CDR3 is TGTGCCTGGAGTACCCCCTCCGGCTTAGCGGGACGCTCTGGGGCCAACGTCCTGACTTTC.

This clonotype was counted a few times. This chain's CDR3 is CASSPWTGEGNTIYF. CDR3 in DNA: TGTGCCAGCAGTCCCTGGACAGGGGAAGGAAACACCATATATTTT. The chain employs TRBV12-3 or TRBV12-4 and TRBJ1-3, with 9 bases fitting TRBD1. The CDR3 consists of 15 residues. J lost 4 bases, V lost 5 bases, and 6 bases had no gene match.

In its sample, this clonotype was seen a few times. The genes are TRBV19 and TRBJ2-1, with 7 bases fitting TRBD2. The CDR3 is 16 amino acids. The V and J ends lost 5 bases and 6 bases, in that order; junction bases with no gene match: 13. Germline V gene lookup returns CDR1 LNHDA and CDR2 SQIVND (reference sequence). The CDR3 is CASSSSQGGRINEQFF. CDR3 DNA: TGTGCCAGTAGTTCTAGCCAGGGAGGGCGGATCAATGAGCAGTTCTTC.

This clonotype has at least ten counts. The chain is built from TRBV20-1 and TRBJ2-7; TRBD2 aligns across 9 bases. The germline V gene has CDR1 DFQATT and CDR2 SNEGSKA (reference sequence). This CDR3 spans 16 amino acids. J lost 0 bases, V lost 2 bases, and 8 bases had no gene match. This CDR3 is CSARTPAGGFSYEQYF. As DNA, the CDR3 is TGCAGTGCTAGAACGCCAGCGGGAGGTTTCTCCTACGAGCAGTACTTC.

V gene TRBV2 combines with J gene TRBJ2-1, with a tentative D call TRBD2 (6 bases). The germline V gene has CDR1 SNHLY and CDR2 FYNNEI. Trimming shortened V by 4 bases and J by 8 bases, and 27 bases separated the two germline ends. The CDR3 runs to 18 residues. The CDR3 bases are TGTGCCAGCAGTGTCCCGAGGAGGGGAGTGAGTTTTTTTCATGAGCAGTTCTTC. This sequence encodes CASSVPRRGVSFFHEQFF. The whole variable domain, filled in from reference TRBV2 and TRBJ2-1, reads EPEVTQTPSHQVTQMGQEVILRCVPISNHLYFYWYRQILGQKVEFLVSFYNNEISEKSEIFDDQFSVERPDGSNFTLKIRSTKLEDSAMYFCASSVPRRGVSFFHEQFFGPGTRLTVL.

The table lists this clonotype with many counts. The J gene is TRBJ2-3, the V gene TRBV10-3, with 8 bases aligning to TRBD2. Germline CDR1 reads ENHRY; CDR2 reads SYGVKD. Trimming removed 6 bases from V and 1 base from J; junction bases left unmatched: 3. The CDR3 spans 14 residues. The CDR3 is CAIRSGGRTDTQYF. The DNA of the CDR3 is TGTGCCATCAGGAGCGGGGGACGCACAGATACGCAGTATTTT.

In this sample, this clonotype turned up a few times. This sequence joins TRBV25-1 and TRBJ1-4; D is unresolved. Trimming cost V 1 base and J 0 bases, with 9 bases left between them. Germline CDR1 and CDR2: MGHDK and SYGVNS. This CDR3 contains 16 residues. The CDR3 DNA is TGTGCCAGCAGTGAATTGACGTCTGCAACTAATGAAAAACTGTTTTTT. Translating gives CASSELTSATNEKLFF. The variable domain in full, completed from reference TRBV25-1 and TRBJ1-4, reads EADIYQTPRYLVIGTGKKITLECSQTMGHDKMYWYQQDPGMELHLIHYSYGVNSTEKGDLSSESTVSRIRTEHFPLTLESARPSHTSQYLCASSELTSATNEKLFFGSGTQLSVL.

V is TRBV7-9 and J is TRBJ2-7, with D unresolved. Germline loops: CDR1 SEHNR, CDR2 FQNEAQ (reference sequence). The CDR3 is made up of 15 amino acids. Trimming took 5 bases from V and 3 from J, leaving 17 bases between them. The CDR3 region is CASSGAGQFYYEQYF. CDR3 nucleotides: TGTGCCAGCAGCGGAGCCGGGCAGTTTTACTACGAGCAGTACTTC.

A few counts support this clonotype. The genes are TRBV6-2 or TRBV6-3 and TRBJ1-2, with a weak D call TRBD1 (6 bases). The germline gives CDR1 MNHEY, CDR2 SVGEGT. The V end lost 8 bases, the J end lost 5 bases, and 18 bases lay between the germline ends. The CDR3 runs to 14 residues. CDR3 nucleotide sequence: TGTGCCAGCCGTTTGGGGACACGGCCATATGGCTACACCTTC. As protein: CASRLGTRPYGYTF.

J is TRBJ1-1 and V is TRBV3-1, with TRBD1 identical over 10 bases. V was pared by 4 bases and J by 3 bases, with 5 bases of the junction left unmatched. The CDR3 contains 15 residues. The germline V gene encodes CDR1 LGHDT and CDR2 YNNKEL (reference sequence). CDR3 nucleotides: TGTGCCAGCAGCCCGGGGACAGGGGACTACACTGAAGCTTTCTTT. Protein: CASSPGTGDYTEAFF.

This clonotype was counted between two and nine times. The rearrangement links TRBV2 to TRBJ1-6, with D uncertain. Trimming took off 6 bases at V and 5 bases at J, with 5 bases between the two ends. Germline assignment: CDR1 SNHLY and CDR2 FYNNEI. CDR3 size: 12 residues. This chain's CDR3 is CASRADNSPLHF. The CDR3 region has the DNA TGTGCCAGCAGGGCAGATAATTCACCCCTCCACTTT.

The CDR3: CASKAGEGTYGYTF. CDR3 bases: TGTGCCAGCAAGGCAGGGGAAGGGACCTATGGCTACACCTTC. The rearrangement joins TRBV6-1 to TRBJ1-2; tentatively, D is TRBD1 (6 bases). Per the germline V gene, CDR1 is MNHNS and CDR2 is SASEGT. This CDR3 is 14 amino acids long. Trimming removed 7 bases at V and 4 bases at J, with 16 bases between.

V is TRBV20-1 and J is TRBJ2-1, with a weak D call TRBD2 (5 bases). This CDR3 has 15 amino acids. Deletions cut 0 bases from V and 0 bases from J, with 9 bases between. CDR1 is DFQATT, CDR2 SNEGSKA, per germline (reference sequence). Here the CDR3 DNA reads TGCAGTGCTAGAGATTGGCGGGTCTCCTACAATGAGCAGTTCTTC. It encodes CSARDWRVSYNEQFF.

The CDR3 reads CASSPQGALGNEQFF. The CDR3 DNA is TGTGCCAGCAGCCCTCAGGGGGCGCTTGGCAATGAGCAGTTCTTC. This sequence joins TRBV7-2 and TRBJ2-1; 8 bases map to TRBD1. The trim removed 5 bases at V and 6 bases at J, leaving 9 bases unmatched. The CDR3 runs to 15 residues. CDR1 SGHTA and CDR2 FQGNSA come from the germline V gene.